This T cell receptor (beta chain) was recorded in a study of CD8 T cell repertoires and HIV-1 epitope variants. Study as a whole: Twenty-five autologous and known Gag and Nef epitope variant peptides each stimulated T cells separately. An uncultured baseline aliquot held 1M T cells.

This CDR3 has 15 amino acids. The germline CDR1 and CDR2 sequences are SGDLS and YYNGEE. Trimming at V came to 4 bases and at J to 7 bases, leaving 9 bases not matched to a gene. Sequencing of TCR beta CDR3 used immunoSEQ survey depth. Repertoires were generated with immunoSEQ multiplex PCR, while TCRdb's copy carries only in-frame clones and drops some. This sample yields some 87,000 clones, of which over 70% are seen a single time; 20% to 30% belongs to the top ten. The chain combines TRBV9 with TRBJ2-2, with 8 bases lining up with TRBD1. Sequenced: uncultured baseline CD8+ T cells from peripheral blood mononuclear cells (PBMCs). The source is a male donor with HIV. CDR3 in DNA: TGTGCCAGCAGCCTCAGGGGGCTAGGAAACGGGGAGCTGTTTTTT. This encodes CASSLRGLGNGELFF.